This T cell receptor beta chain was identified in a study of T cell repertoires in cytomegalovirus infection. Study-wide background: Signatures in public TCR beta sequences pointed to both CMV infection and matching HLA type. Study-level results: Carriage of CMV together with the relevant HLA was identifiable through cumulative public TCR beta family frequency. The study found HLA-C-restricted CMV-specific TCR beta clonotypes dominating the ex vivo response.

With V trimmed by 1 base and J by 0 bases, 8 bases remained unmatched. CDR3 length: 18 residues. Germline V gene sequence: CDR1 SGDLS, CDR2 YYNGEE. Regarding this clonotype: Its antigen remains unidentified.

TCRdb re-derived calls from the reads in MiXCR, one entry per CDR3 protein. The sample shows approximately 89,000 distinct CDR3 sequences, around 28% of them seen only once. Material: CD8+ T cells from cultured PBMCs, obtained from culture after CMV antigen stimulation. The receptor comes from a human donor in good health (CMV status not recorded). Some clones in this sample may be carry-over from other donors' samples. The chain recombines TRBV9 with TRBJ2-4, with 9 bases fitting TRBD2. Here the CDR3 DNA reads TGTGCCAGCAGCGTAAGCGGGGGGTCCCCGAAAGCCAAAAACATTCAGTACTTC. It translates to CASSVSGGSPKAKNIQYF.